This T cell receptor beta chain was identified in a study of cytomegalovirus exposure and HLA in healthy donors (dated by TCRdb to the late 2010s). Looking at the study overall: An earlier analysis of some 550 of the donors reported more than 250 Gb of sequence data and some 100 million unique TCR beta sequences from 150 million to 200 million T cells. An early release covering roughly 580 HLA-typed donors comprised roughly 300 gigabases of sequencing data and some 79 million unique TCR sequences. The genetic ancestry cluster associated with self-reported Caucasian donors included over 80% of the roughly 410 genotyped donors. The study was designed to test whether signatures of past pathogen exposure could be identified by cataloging public T cell receptors. The T cell repertoires of 670 or so subjects were profiled by immunosequencing and related to cytomegalovirus serostatus. Besides the first cohort of hundreds of subjects, a separate validation cohort made up of 120 different subjects was used. To predict cytomegalovirus infection status, the study brought together high-throughput TCR immunosequencing, statistical association of individual TCRs with disease status, and machine learning. A later analysis re-analyzed previously published TCR beta repertoires from 660 or so donors and added high-resolution HLA genotyping to study TCR occurrence patterns. The later analysis used no new phenotypic data to find candidate immune exposures, relying instead on TCR beta sequences and their occurrence across donors. In an earlier analysis of 587 of the donors, high-throughput TCR beta sequencing was used to judge whether each TCR beta V gene segment behaved as functional or pseudogenic. Alongside the repertoire data, information on donor age, sex, ethnicity and CMV serostatus was compiled. In a later genetic analysis, genome-wide SNP genotypes for about three fifths of the roughly 670 donors were used, and that subset was treated as a discovery cohort. All discovery cohort repertoires had been generated using a single sequencing platform. HLA typing included class I and class II loci at four-digit resolution. The number of typed donors differed by locus: 629-630 for A, B, C, DRB1 and DQB1; 500 to 550 for DQA1; some 610 for DPA1; and 450 to 480 for DPB1. Because of strong linkage in the cohort, roughly five DR-DQ haplotypes were treated as single units for association and clustering. On average, around 240,000 unique TCR beta nucleotide sequences were sequenced per donor among about 400 genotyped donors of the cohort, with 15% to 20% of those sequences being non-productive. Study-wide conclusions, independent of this receptor: In vitro tests confirmed that a few of the cytomegalovirus-associated TCR beta chains recognize cytomegalovirus antigens. According to a later analysis, parvovirus B19, influenza, CMV and Epstein-Barr virus appeared linked to several top co-occurrence clusters. Compared with equally common non-associated chains, HLA-associated TCR beta chains in a later analysis were more clonally expanded and had lower generation probabilities. Because counts were too low, about 15 rarely observed V segments, including chromosome 9 orphons, were left out of the earlier analysis of over 550 of the donors. The study listed 150 to 200 TCR beta chains as associated with cytomegalovirus. Most CMV-associated TCR beta chains appeared to be HLA-restricted in a later analysis, and the HLA associations seemed to be driven largely by CMV exposure. When HLA alleles, especially DR and DQ, strongly co-occurred, attributing TCR associations to individual alleles was difficult. In a later analysis, the rate of TCR association differed among HLA loci, with DRB1 alleles having the most associated TCRs and HLA-C alleles having the fewest. The presence/absence analyses assumed that sequencing depth was roughly uniform across donors, and that assumption may not be true. While some public TCRs were present in many individuals, most TCR sequences turned up only very rarely across donors. The classifier was reported to diagnose cytomegalovirus status with high specificity and sensitivity in both the original cohort and the validation cohort. A further reported finding was that TCR beta sequences accurately predicted the HLA-A and HLA-B alleles for most subjects in the first cohort. Immune exposure information for the cohort was limited to CMV serostatus. HLA typing was unavailable for some donors at each locus, so association tests used only the typed subset. Correlated functional status among segregating V segments might reflect linkage disequilibrium, but an unknown experimental factor could not be ruled out. The cohort was sequenced for TCR beta chains only, and without alpha or paired-chain data the features that could be detected were limited. A group of highly shared sequence variants was considered likely to be a technical artifact of the sequencing pipeline. In an earlier analysis of about 600 of the donors, most TCR beta V segments appeared in productive rearrangements about 87% or about 30% of the time, broadly matching IMGT annotations. Some IMGT-functional V segments, including TRBV6-2 and TRBV6-3, could not be distinguished by the 87-base-pair reads and were therefore excluded. The authors suggested that the approach could potentially be extended to other disease states and immunological phenotypes. At a false discovery rate of 0.05, a later analysis linked roughly 17,000 TCR beta sequences to specific HLA alleles. According to a later genetic analysis, donors in an Asian-associated ancestry cluster had fewer N-insertions in productive TCRs than the approximately 650-donor mean. A later genetic analysis associated a missense DCLRE1C variant with V-gene and J-gene trimming of TCR beta chains, and an independent cohort replicated the association.

The CDR3 runs 14 residues from the cysteine to the phenylalanine. CDR3 DNA only is kept here, 42 bases in frame from base 1. Based on the germline V gene, the CDR1 and CDR2 sequences are SQVTM and ANQGSEA. Relative to germline, V is 4 bases shorter and J is 4 bases shorter, with 16 bases between their ends. The cohort was made up of 666 healthy bone marrow donors. Cohort members were all nominally healthy when sampled, although unrecorded immune exposures were likely present. The donor tested CMV seropositive and was one of the 289 seropositive cohort members. Every donor gave a peripheral blood sample, and the peripheral blood mononuclear cells from that sample were used for TCR beta sequencing. Genomic DNA was extracted from the blood cell samples with the Qiagen DNeasy Blood Extraction Kit. The protocol used for the library was the immunoSEQ multiplex PCR assay. For the multiplex PCR, a mixture combining 60 forward primers for TCR Vbeta segments and 13 reverse primers for TCR Jbeta segments was used. A multiplex PCR assay on genomic DNA amplified the CDR3 region of rearranged TCR beta genes. On the Illumina HiSeq System, the amplified TCR beta libraries were sequenced as 87-base-pair reads. The study's own analysis went as follows. Across the 700 or so repertoires, a later analysis counted 75 million to 90 million unique TCR beta chains, some 11 million of which were shared by at least two donors. Raw reads were error-corrected and collapsed into unique sequences with a nearest-neighbor algorithm that merged closely related sequences to remove PCR and sequencing errors. Alignment of CDR3 sequences to IMGT reference sequences was used to assign V, D and J gene segments. For a sequence to be retained, at least a six-nucleotide match to both a V gene segment and a J gene segment was required. Rearrangements were called productive when the CDR3 lacked stop codons and stayed in frame with V and J; all others were non-productive. Following IMGT convention, CDR3 was defined as the stretch from the second conserved V-encoded cysteine up to the conserved J-encoded phenylalanine. Sequences without an unambiguous match to a single V gene segment were excluded from the earlier analysis of about 630 of the donors. An earlier analysis of fewer than 750 of the donors classified V segments as functional when productive rearrangements were above 56.7% and as segregating when the standard deviation between donors was above 5%. A statistical classification framework was built for diagnosing cytomegalovirus status from the catalog of TCR beta chain sequences. In a later analysis, TCR nucleotide sequences were compared against IMGT/GENE-DB human TR gene sequences so that V and J genes could be assigned. The TCRdist pipeline was used in a later analysis to assign CDR3 sequences and most-parsimonious VDJ recombination scenarios. In a later analysis, every TCR beta chain was defined by the combination of its CDR3 amino acid sequence and its V-gene family, and reads without a unique V-gene family were dropped. In a later analysis, 500 to 700 highly shared, low-generation-probability nucleotide sequences were removed to address suspected cross-contamination and a sequencing artifact. In a later analysis, a clonal expansion index was calculated for each public chain from normalized within-repertoire ranks of inferred template counts. In a later analysis, generation probabilities were computed using a VDJ recombination model fitted to out-of-frame rearrangements, and the results were checked against IGoR. In a later analysis, TCR-TCR, TCR-HLA and TCR-CMV co-occurrence was scored with hypergeometric tests, and a repertoire-size bias correction was applied to TCR pairs. In a later analysis, false discovery rates were estimated by permuting HLA or CMV assignments 20 times. In a later analysis, co-occurring TCRs were grouped using DBSCAN, and TCRdist sequence similarity was added for clustering within HLA-allele-positive subsets. Repertoires with fewer than 30,000 or more than 120,000 public chains, plus five repertoires with anomalous nucleotide sharing, were excluded from co-occurrence clustering. This immuneACCESS table, as held by TCRdb, lists in-frame sequences with V and J called but not all clones. Of the missing ones, under half trace to an unresolved V gene in checked studies; the others have no known cause. That table supplies the V and J calls and clone size; D and trimming were determined from the DNA. This sample is represented by approximately 85,000 clones; 62% of them were singletons. In total, the top ten clones hold 5.5% of the sample.

Details on this clone: There is no known antigen for this receptor. No much larger clonotype is one base removed from it; base qualities were not supplied.

This receptor was taken from a woman under 40 in good health and CMV-seropositive. Source material: PBMCs. Here the chain combines TRBV29-1 and TRBJ1-1; TRBD1 is perhaps the D gene, given 6 matching bases. For the CDR3, the sequence is CSVASFGQSTEAFF. In nucleotide form, the sequence is TGCAGCGTTGCTTCGTTTGGACAGTCCACTGAAGCTTTCTTT.